This entry concerns a single T cell receptor (beta chain). No antigen is known for it. This specimen comes from a study of vaccination effects on CD4 cells after COVID-19. Whole-study context: Under the ViraFEST assay, PBMC were stimulated with viral peptide pools so that antigen-specific CD4+ T cells expanded. Sequencing was performed afterwards.

Germline V gives CDR1 LGHNA, CDR2 YSLEER. With 0 bases removed from V and 3 bases from J, the gap between germline ends came to 8 bases. The CDR3 totals 14 residues. Upon completion of more than eight days in culture, CD4+ T cells were isolated. TCRdb's copy holds only in-frame clones and misses some; the assay was immunoSEQ multiplex PCR. The profile covers about 46,000 clones, with around 76% appearing a single time and around 7.9% taken by the ten largest. Regarding the study as a whole: In the late period after vaccination, infection- and vaccine-induced clones contracted markedly.

This receptor was obtained from a human donor who had a prior SARS-CoV-2 infection. The starting material was CD4+ T cells from PBMCs cultured without peptide, obtained before COVID-19 vaccination. The chain couples TRBV4-3 to TRBJ2-5; D unresolved. This chain's CDR3 is CASSQDVGKETQYF. Here the CDR3 DNA reads TGCGCCAGCAGCCAAGATGTGGGAAAAGAGACCCAGTACTTC.